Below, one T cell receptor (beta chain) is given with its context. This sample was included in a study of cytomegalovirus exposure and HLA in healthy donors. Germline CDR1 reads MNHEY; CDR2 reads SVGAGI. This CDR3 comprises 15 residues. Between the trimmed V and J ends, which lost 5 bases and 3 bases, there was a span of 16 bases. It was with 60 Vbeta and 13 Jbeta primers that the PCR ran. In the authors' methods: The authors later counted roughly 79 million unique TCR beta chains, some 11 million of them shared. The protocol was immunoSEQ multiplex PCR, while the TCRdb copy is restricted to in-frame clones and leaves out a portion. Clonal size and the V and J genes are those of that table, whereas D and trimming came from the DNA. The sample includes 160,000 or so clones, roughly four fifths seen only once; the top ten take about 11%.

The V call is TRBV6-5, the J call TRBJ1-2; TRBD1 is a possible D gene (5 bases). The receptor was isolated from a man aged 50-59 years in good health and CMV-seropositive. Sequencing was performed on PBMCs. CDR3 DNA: TGTGCCAGCAGTCCAACCGGGACTTTAGACTATGGCTACACCTTC. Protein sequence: CASSPTGTLDYGYTF.